This TCR beta chain emerged from a study of cytomegalovirus exposure and HLA in healthy donors. This clone was counted a single time. The PCR made use of 60 Vbeta and 13 Jbeta primers. Produced via immunoSEQ multiplex PCR; TCRdb's table is partial and in-frame only. The table includes about 130,000 clones, around 78% detected once. J gave up 7 bases and V 3 bases, and 9 bases lay outside the gene matches. The CDR3 is 16 residues long. Per germline, CDR1 SNHLY and CDR2 FYNNEI. The chain links TRBV2 to TRBJ1-4, with TRBD1 matching 9 bases. The sequence was obtained from a woman between 45 and 60 years old in good health and CMV-seronegative. Sequencing was performed on PBMCs. As DNA, the CDR3 is TGTGCCAGCAGTGAGGTTCCGGGACAGGGAATTGAAAAACTGTTTTTT. It specifies CASSEVPGQGIEKLFF.